Listed below are T cell receptor beta chains from one sample, sequenced in a study of blood T cell repertoires in COVID-19. Libraries were prepared by immunoSEQ multiplex PCR; TCRdb keeps only in-frame clonotypes and omits some of them. The sample holds about 130,000 clones, about 90% seen once. Sequenced input: peripheral blood. Source of these receptors: a woman aged 45 to 65 who had recovered from COVID-19. Each CDR3 is given with its conserved first and last residue. A D gene is named only where the DNA matches it firmly. Expanded clones get a size class; other rows say once, few or many, or leave the size out.

V	D	size	J	CDR3	DNA
TRBV5-1	TRBD2	NA	TRBJ2-5	CASSLFLAGGETQYF	TGCGCCAGCAGCTTGTTCCTAGCGGGAGGAGAGACCCAGTACTTC
TRBV5-6	NA	NA	TRBJ1-5	CASSLSGPERNQHF	TGTGCCAGCAGCTTATCTGGGCCGGAAAGGAATCAGCATTTT
TRBV29-1	NA	once	TRBJ1-5	CSVGLALNQPQHF	TGCAGCGTTGGGTTGGCTTTGAATCAGCCCCAGCATTTT
TRBV12-5	TRBD1	NA	TRBJ2-7	CASGGQGYEQYF	TGTGCTAGTGGTGGACAGGGCTACGAGCAGTACTTC
TRBV27	NA	NA	TRBJ2-1	CASSFAQGPYNEQFF	TGTGCCAGCAGTTTCGCACAGGGACCCTACAATGAGCAGTTCTTC
TRBV5-4	NA	NA	TRBJ2-2	CASSLPAANTGELFF	TGTGCCAGCAGCTTGCCAGCGGCAAACACCGGGGAGCTGTTTTTT
TRBV5-1	NA	NA	TRBJ1-3	CASSLDRTSGNTIYF	TGCGCCAGCAGCTTGGACAGGACGTCTGGAAACACCATATATTTT
TRBV3-1/TRBV3-2	NA	few	TRBJ1-1	CASSQGGGNEAFF	TGTGCCAGCAGCCAAGGGGGGGGGAACGAAGCTTTCTTT
TRBV4-1	TRBD1	NA	TRBJ1-5	CASSQDEAGGSPQHF	TGCGCCAGCAGCCAAGATGAGGCAGGGGGTAGCCCCCAGCATTTT
TRBV7-8	TRBD1	NA	TRBJ1-5	CASSPGQGYQPQHF	TGTGCCAGCAGCCCCGGACAGGGGTATCAGCCCCAGCATTTT
TRBV18	NA	few	TRBJ1-1	CASSQRGTEAFF	TGTGCCAGCTCACAACGGGGTACTGAAGCTTTCTTT
TRBV5-1	NA	NA	TRBJ2-3	CASSLTSSTDTQYF	TGCGCCAGCAGCTTGACAAGTTCCACAGATACGCAGTATTTT
TRBV6-4	TRBD1	NA	TRBJ1-1	CASSEDRGGEAFF	TGTGCCAGCAGTGAAGACAGGGGTGGTGAAGCTTTCTTT
TRBV7-9	NA	NA	TRBJ2-2	CASTKTGTNTGELFF	TGTGCCAGCACCAAGACAGGAACGAACACCGGGGAGCTGTTTTTT
TRBV7-3	NA	NA	TRBJ2-5	CASSSGGRETQYF	TGTGCCAGCAGCTCAGGAGGGAGGGAGACCCAGTACTTC
TRBV7-9	NA	few	TRBJ1-1	CASSLETGEAFF	TGTGCCAGCAGCTTAGAGACAGGTGAAGCTTTCTTT
TRBV27	NA	once	TRBJ1-6	CASTTAYNSPLHF	TGTGCCAGTACGACAGCCTATAATTCACCCCTCCACTTT
TRBV7-3	NA	NA	TRBJ1-1	CASSQGGTEAFF	TGTGCCAGCAGCCAAGGGGGCACTGAAGCTTTCTTT
TRBV2	NA	once	TRBJ2-3	CASRAGRGPSTDTQYF	TGTGCCAGCAGGGCGGGAAGGGGGCCAAGCACAGATACGCAGTATTTT
TRBV6-5	TRBD2	NA	TRBJ2-1	CASRASGTLYNEQFF	TGTGCCAGCAGAGCTAGCGGGACCTTGTACAATGAGCAGTTCTTC
TRBV7-9	NA	NA	TRBJ1-2	CASSFGQNYGYTF	TGTGCCAGCAGCTTCGGACAAAACTATGGCTACACCTTC
TRBV19	TRBD2	NA	TRBJ2-5	CASSQWRLAGYQETQYF	TGTGCCAGTAGTCAATGGAGACTAGCGGGGTACCAAGAGACCCAGTACTTC
TRBV4-3	NA	NA	TRBJ2-7	CASSQDRRAGSYEQYF	TGCGCCAGCAGCCAAGATCGACGGGCGGGCTCCTACGAGCAGTACTTC
TRBV3-1/TRBV3-2	TRBD1	NA	TRBJ1-6	CASSPPGQGAGSPLHF	TGTGCCAGCAGCCCACCGGGACAGGGGGCGGGCTCACCCCTCCACTTT
TRBV5-8	NA	NA	TRBJ2-6	CASSRGTYSGANVLTF	TGTGCCAGCAGCCGGGGGACTTACTCTGGGGCCAACGTCCTGACTTTC
TRBV9	TRBD1	NA	TRBJ2-2	CASSPGTGITGELFF	TGTGCCAGCAGCCCCGGGACAGGGATCACCGGGGAGCTGTTTTTT
TRBV7-2	NA	NA	TRBJ2-3	CASSTTISDTQYF	TGTGCCAGCAGCACAACTATTTCCGATACGCAGTATTTT
TRBV18	NA	NA	TRBJ1-3	CASSPASSGNTIYF	TGTGCCAGCTCACCGGCCAGCTCTGGAAACACCATATATTTT
TRBV30	NA	NA	TRBJ1-5	CAWSTDRNQPQHF	TGTGCCTGGAGTACAGACAGAAATCAGCCCCAGCATTTT
TRBV5-1	NA	NA	TRBJ2-1	CASHFQPQAEQFF	TGCGCCAGCCATTTCCAGCCCCAGGCTGAGCAGTTCTTC
TRBV19	NA	NA	TRBJ1-6	CASTTGDSPLHF	TGTGCCAGTACGACAGGTGATTCACCCCTCCACTTT
TRBV6-5	TRBD2	NA	TRBJ2-3	CASSYLSGRAVDTQYF	TGTGCCAGCAGTTACTTAAGCGGGAGGGCCGTAGATACGCAGTATTTT
TRBV23-1	TRBD2	many	TRBJ2-5	CASSQYPAGGLQETQYF	TGCGCCAGCAGTCAATACCCAGCGGGAGGGTTACAAGAGACCCAGTACTTC
TRBV15	NA	NA	TRBJ2-5	CATSREDYPSGTQYF	TGTGCCACCAGCAGAGAAGACTATCCCTCCGGGACCCAGTACTTC
TRBV5-1	TRBD1	NA	TRBJ1-4	CASSLLQQGARVGEKLFF	TGCGCCAGCAGCTTGCTCCAACAGGGGGCGCGGGTTGGTGAAAAACTGTTTTTT
TRBV20-1	NA	NA	TRBJ2-7	CSASAPRGGEEYF	TGCAGTGCTAGTGCACCCCGAGGTGGGGAGGAGTACTTC
TRBV7-9	NA	NA	TRBJ2-5	CASSYPLGQETQYF	TGTGCCAGCAGCTACCCCCTAGGCCAAGAGACCCAGTACTTC
TRBV27	TRBD2	NA	TRBJ2-1	CASSSLGAGDNEQFF	TGTGCCAGCAGTTCCCTCGGAGCGGGAGATAATGAGCAGTTCTTC
TRBV7-9	TRBD1	NA	TRBJ1-4	CASSLGQGAEKLFF	TGTGCCAGCAGCTTGGGACAGGGTGCTGAAAAACTGTTTTTT
TRBV9	TRBD1	NA	TRBJ1-6	CASSLTPSGTGENSPLHF	TGTGCCAGCAGCCTCACCCCATCCGGGACAGGTGAAAATTCACCCCTCCACTTT
TRBV5-7	NA	NA	TRBJ2-2	CASSLRCIGSTGELFF	TGTGCCAGCAGCTTGAGGTGTATCGGGAGCACCGGGGAGCTGTTTTTT
TRBV27	NA	NA	TRBJ2-7	CATQGDSYEQYF	TGTGCCACCCAAGGAGACAGTTACGAGCAGTACTTC
TRBV21-1	NA	NA	TRBJ2-6	CASSKAQGSSSGANVLTF	TGTGCCAGCAGCAAAGCTCAGGGTAGCTCCTCTGGGGCCAACGTCCTGACTTTC
TRBV2	TRBD1	NA	TRBJ1-1	CASSEQTGLATFF	TGTGCCAGCAGTGAACAGACAGGGTTAGCTACTTTCTTT
TRBV30	TRBD1	NA	TRBJ1-3	CAWSLTGSFGSGNTIYF	TGTGCCTGGAGTCTGACAGGGTCCTTCGGCTCTGGAAACACCATATATTTT
TRBV5-6	NA	NA	TRBJ1-1	CASSLMVAVERNTEAFF	TGTGCCAGCAGCTTGATGGTCGCAGTGGAGAGGAACACTGAAGCTTTCTTT
TRBV21-1	NA	NA	TRBJ1-1	CASSKGGGSRAEAFF	TGTGCCAGCAGCAAAGGGGGGGGTTCGAGGGCTGAAGCTTTCTTT
TRBV7-2	TRBD1	NA	TRBJ2-1	CASSLRRDRVNEQFF	TGTGCCAGCAGCTTACGTCGGGACAGGGTTAATGAGCAGTTCTTC
TRBV27	NA	few	TRBJ2-2	CASSFLALTGELFF	TGTGCCAGCAGTTTTCTAGCCCTCACCGGGGAGCTGTTTTTT
TRBV9	TRBD2	NA	TRBJ2-5	CASSVAGSGGWETQYF	TGTGCCAGCAGCGTAGCGGGTAGCGGGGGGTGGGAGACCCAGTACTTC
TRBV5-8	NA	NA	TRBJ2-1	CASSLTAYNEQFF	TGTGCCAGCAGCCTGACAGCCTACAATGAGCAGTTCTTC